A selection of T cell receptor beta chains follows, all from one sample in a study of blood T cells in healthy people across ages. Using its own MiXCR run on the 5' RACE reads, TCRdb lists one record per CDR3 protein. The table records 1.5 million to 2 million distinct CDR3 sequences, about 50% of them present only once. The sequencing sample was made of blood. Receptor source: a woman aged 40 to 49 in good health. The CDR3 runs from the conserved cysteine through the conserved F or W. Fields, in order: V gene, clone size, D gene, J gene, CDR3 DNA, CDR3 protein. The D gene is left open where the match is weak. Clone size appears in some rows only: once, few, many, or a class for an expanded clone.

>TRBV7-2|NA|NA|TRBJ2-5
TGTGCCAGCAGCTTAGCGTCGCAGAAAGAGACCCAGTACTTC
CASSLASQKETQYF
>TRBV5-5|NA|TRBD1|TRBJ1-4
TGTGCCAGCAGCAACCCGACAGGGGGAGGCAACTCTAATGAAAAACTGTTTTTT
CASSNPTGGGNSNEKLFF
>TRBV4-3|NA|TRBD2|TRBJ2-1
TGCGCCAGCAGCCTCATGACTAGCGGGGGGCACCAGCAGTTCTTC
CASSLMTSGGHQQFF
>TRBV6-1|NA|NA|TRBJ1-2
TGTGCCAGCAGTGAGGCAGCCAGGGTCTATGGCTACACCTTC
CASSEAARVYGYTF
>TRBV7-9|NA|TRBD1|TRBJ1-4
TGTGCCAGCAGCAGCCCGAAACAGGGGCGGGATGAAAAACTGTTTTTT
CASSSPKQGRDEKLFF
>TRBV11-1|few|NA|TRBJ2-1
TGTGCCAGCAGTCCTGGTAGGACGTACAATGAGCAGTTCTTC
CASSPGRTYNEQFF
>TRBV2|few|NA|TRBJ2-4
TGTGCCAGCAGTCGAGGGCGTGGGGCTGACATTCAGTACTTC
CASSRGRGADIQYF
>TRBV7-9|NA|NA|TRBJ2-3
TGTGCCAGCAGCTTAATGCTTACTAGCACAGATACGCAGTATTTT
CASSLMLTSTDTQYF
>TRBV6-6|NA|TRBD1|TRBJ2-1
TGTGCCAGCAGCCCCGGACAGGGCCCAGGGTACAATGAGCAGTTCTTC
CASSPGQGPGYNEQFF
>TRBV29-1|NA|TRBD2|TRBJ2-3
TGCAGCGTGGCTAGCGGGGTCGGCACAGATACGCAGTATTTT
CSVASGVGTDTQYF
>TRBV7-2|NA|NA|TRBJ1-6
TGTGCCAGCTGCAATTTCGCCAGGGGTGGCTCACCCCTCCACTTT
CASCNFARGGSPLHF
>TRBV2|NA|TRBD1|TRBJ1-4
TGTGCCAGCAGTTGGGGACAGGGCGATGAAAAACTGTTTTTT
CASSWGQGDEKLFF
>TRBV20-1|NA|NA|TRBJ2-7
TGCAGTGCTAATAATGTGTACGGACGCTACGAGCAGTACTTC
CSANNVYGRYEQYF
>TRBV19|NA|TRBD1|TRBJ2-7
TGTGCCACTAAGGGACAGGGTAATGACGAGCAGTACTTC
CATKGQGNDEQYF
>TRBV7-3|few|NA|TRBJ2-3
TGTGCCAGCAGCTCACGGCCGGACACAGATACGCAGTATTTT
CASSSRPDTDTQYF
>TRBV24-1|NA|TRBD2|TRBJ2-1
TGTGCCACCAGTGATCCTGCGGGGGTGAGGGGCCATGAGCAGTTCTTC
CATSDPAGVRGHEQFF
>TRBV7-2|few|NA|TRBJ1-2
TGTGCCAGCAGCTTGGCCTTGACAGGCGGTAACTATGGCTACACCTTC
CASSLALTGGNYGYTF
>TRBV4-1|NA|NA|TRBJ2-5
TGCGCCAGCAGCCAAGAACGGGCAAGCGGAGAGCAGTACTTC
CASSQERASGEQYF
>TRBV28|NA|NA|TRBJ2-7
TGTGCCAGCAGTTCCGGGGCGCCGAGCCCCTACGAGCAGTACTTC
CASSSGAPSPYEQYF
>TRBV15|once|NA|TRBJ2-5
TGTGCCACCAGCACCGCTAGTGGGGCCCAAGAGACCCAGTACTTC
CATSTASGAQETQYF
>TRBV6-2/TRBV6-3|NA|NA|TRBJ2-6
TGTGCCAGCAGTGGAGAACTAGCTCCCGGGGCCAACGTCCTGACTTTC
CASSGELAPGANVLTF
>TRBV28|few|NA|TRBJ2-3
TGTGCCAGCAGTTTAGGCGGGGTAGGAGCTACGCAGTATTTT
CASSLGGVGATQYF
>TRBV18|NA|NA|TRBJ1-5
TGTGCCAGCTCACCACCGGTGCAGGGAAATAATCAGCCCCAGCATTTT
CASSPPVQGNNQPQHF
>TRBV27|NA|NA|TRBJ2-1
TGTGCCAGCAGTCTCAGCTCCTACAATAAGCAGTTCTTC
CASSLSSYNKQFF
>TRBV20-1|NA|TRBD2|TRBJ2-1
TGCAGTGCTAGAGATCTACTAGCGGGGGGCGCCCTATACTACAATGAGCAGTTCTTC
CSARDLLAGGALYYNEQFF
>TRBV4-3|NA|NA|TRBJ2-5
TGCGCCAGAAGCCAAGCCCCACAAGAGACCCAGTACTTC
CARSQAPQETQYF
>TRBV4-1|few|TRBD2|TRBJ2-4
TGCGCCAGCAGCCAAGAAAGGACTAGCGGGGGGCTAGGCATTCAGTACTTC
CASSQERTSGGLGIQYF
>TRBV7-2|many|NA|TRBJ1-1
TGTGCCAGCAGGAAAATGACAGGAGTGAACACTGAAGCTTTCTTT
CASRKMTGVNTEAFF
>TRBV20-1|NA|NA|TRBJ2-1
TGCAGCAGCTACAAGACAGGTTACAATGAGCAGTTCTTC
CSSYKTGYNEQFF
>TRBV7-9|NA|TRBD1|TRBJ2-5
TGTGCCAGCAGCCGGAGGAGGACAGGGTTGAGGGAGACCCAGTACTTC
CASSRRRTGLRETQYF
>TRBV4-2|few|TRBD1|TRBJ2-1
TGTGCCAGCGGGACAGGGCCTCACAATGAGCAGTTCTTC
CASGTGPHNEQFF